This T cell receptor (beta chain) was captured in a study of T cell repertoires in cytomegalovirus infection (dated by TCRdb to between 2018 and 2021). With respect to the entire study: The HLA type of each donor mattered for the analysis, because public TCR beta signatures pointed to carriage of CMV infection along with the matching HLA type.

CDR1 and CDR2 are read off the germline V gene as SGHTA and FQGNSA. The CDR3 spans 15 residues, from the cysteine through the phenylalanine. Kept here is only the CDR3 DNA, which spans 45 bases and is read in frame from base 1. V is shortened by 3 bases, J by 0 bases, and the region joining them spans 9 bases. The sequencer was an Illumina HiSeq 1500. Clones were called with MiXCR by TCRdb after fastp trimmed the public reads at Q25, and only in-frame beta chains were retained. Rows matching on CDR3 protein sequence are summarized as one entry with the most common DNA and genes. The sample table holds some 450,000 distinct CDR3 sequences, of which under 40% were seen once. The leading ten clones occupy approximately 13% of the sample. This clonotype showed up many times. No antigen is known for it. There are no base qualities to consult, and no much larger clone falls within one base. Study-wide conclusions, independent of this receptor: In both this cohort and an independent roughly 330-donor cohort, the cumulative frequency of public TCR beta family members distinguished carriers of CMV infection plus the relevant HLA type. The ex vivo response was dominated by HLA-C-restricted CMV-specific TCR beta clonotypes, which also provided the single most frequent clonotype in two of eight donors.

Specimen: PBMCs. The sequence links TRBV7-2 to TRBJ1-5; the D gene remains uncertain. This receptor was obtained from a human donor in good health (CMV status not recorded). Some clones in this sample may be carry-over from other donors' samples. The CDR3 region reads CASSFRQNSNQPQHF. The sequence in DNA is TGTGCCAGCAGCTTCCGGCAGAATAGCAATCAGCCCCAGCATTTT.